Listed here are 11 T cell receptor beta chains from one sample, sequenced in a study of T cells in Graves' hyperthyroidism and ophthalmopathy (dated by TCRdb to about 2019). Library method: multiplex PCR. For sequencing, an Illumina HiSeq 2000 was employed. TCR beta CDR3 regions were amplified from RNA transcripts. The TCR CDR3 was subjected to a first round of RT-PCR using the HTBI primer set and the Qiagen OneStep RT-PCR kit. TCRdb redid the processing of the public reads, applying fastp at Q25 and MiXCR, and retained in-frame beta chains. Every entry covers one CDR3 protein and lists the most common genes and DNA from its rows. This sample has about 350,000 distinct CDR3 sequences in its table, and roughly 20% of those were observed once. About 14% of the sample goes to the ten largest clones. Sequenced input: blood. These receptors were taken from a woman aged 40-49 years with Graves' ophthalmopathy.

There are many counts of this clonotype. As DNA, the CDR3 is TGCAGCGTTGCAGGGGGCCAATACACTGAAGCTTTCTTT. Translation gives CSVAGGQYTEAFF. The chain has TRBV29-1 and TRBJ1-1, with 8 bases lining up with TRBD1. The J segment lost 3 bases and the V segment lost 4 bases, leaving 4 bases of the junction unmatched. Germline assignment: CDR1 SQVTM and CDR2 ANQGSEA. This CDR3 is 13 amino acids long. The full variable domain, completed using reference TRBV29-1 and TRBJ1-1, is SAVISQKPSRDICQRGTSLTIQCQVDSQVTMMFWYRQQPGQSLTLIATANQGSEATYESGFVIDKFPISRPNLTFSTLTVSNMSPEDSSIYLCSVAGGQYTEAFFGQGTRLTVV.

This clonotype has a count of ten or more. The chain recombines TRBV5-5 with TRBJ2-7, with 8 positions matching TRBD1. The CDR3 sequence is 14 residues long. Germline V gene sequence: CDR1 SGHKS, CDR2 YYEKEE (reference sequence). V shed 0 bases and J 5 bases; nucleotides not matched to a gene: 4. The CDR3 reads CASSLEAGGHEQYF. Written as DNA, the CDR3 is TGTGCCAGCAGCTTGGAAGCAGGGGGCCACGAGCAGTACTTC. Looking up the rest from reference TRBV5-5 and TRBJ2-7 gives the full variable domain: DAGVTQSPTHLIKTRGQQVTLRCSPISGHKSVSWYQQVLGQGPQFIFQYYEKEERGRGNFPDRFSARQFPNYSSELNVNALLLGDSALYLCASSLEAGGHEQYFGPGTRLTVT.

This clonotype was seen ten or more times. The V gene is TRBV6-1, the J gene TRBJ1-1; 7 bases fit TRBD1. This CDR3 spans 16 amino acids. Germline V gene data show CDR1 as MNHNS and CDR2 as SASEGT. Trimming cost V 0 bases and J 2 bases; bases outside gene matches: 6. The CDR3 bases are TGTGCCAGCAGTGAAGCTTGGGACAGCCAAAACACTGAAGCTTTCTTT. Protein: CASSEAWDSQNTEAFF.

This clonotype was observed at least ten times. This sequence joins TRBV30 and TRBJ1-5; 12 nucleotides agree with TRBD1. The CDR3 spans 15 residues. The V gene's germline CDR1 is GTSNPN and CDR2 SVGIG (reference sequence). Trimming cost V 0 bases and J 6 bases; bases outside gene matches: 3. For the CDR3, the DNA is TGTGCCTGGAGTGTACCGGGACAGGGGGCTCAGCCCCAGCATTTT. Amino acids: CAWSVPGQGAQPQHF.

This clonotype has a count of ten or more. The V and J genes are TRBV11-2 and TRBJ2-7, with 12 bases that match TRBD2. The CDR3 totals 15 residues. The germline V gene has CDR1 SGHAT and CDR2 FQNNGV. Trimming cost V 6 bases and J 5 bases; bases outside gene matches: 8. DNA for the CDR3: TGTGCCAGCAGACCGACTAGCGGGAGATCTCACGAGCAGTACTTC. Its protein product is CASRPTSGRSHEQYF. Supplemented by reference TRBV11-2 and TRBJ2-7, the full variable domain reads EAGVAQSPRYKIIEKRQSVAFWCNPISGHATLYWYQQILGQGPKLLIQFQNNGVVDDSQLPKDRFSAERLKGVDSTLKIQPAKLEDSAVYLCASRPTSGRSHEQYFGPGTRLTVT.

This clonotype has a count of ten or more. V usage is TRBV29-1 and J usage is TRBJ1-2; possible D gene TRBD1, 6 bases. Germline assignment: CDR1 SQVTM and CDR2 ANQGSEA. The CDR3 is 12 amino acids. Between the trimmed V and J ends, which lost 6 bases and 3 bases, there was a span of 11 bases. CDR3 DNA: TGCAGCGTAAGGACAGATTACTATGGCTACACCTTC. It specifies CSVRTDYYGYTF.

This clonotype was seen a few times. The V and J genes are TRBV20-1 and TRBJ1-5; perhaps TRBD1 as D (5 bases). V lost 6 bases and J 5 bases, leaving 11 bases between the germline ends. Germline-derived CDR1 and CDR2 are DFQATT and SNEGSKA (reference sequence). This CDR3 is built from 12 residues. CDR3 loop: CSADSLDQPQHF. CDR3 bases: TGCAGTGCCGACAGCTTAGATCAGCCCCAGCATTTT.

The table lists this clonotype with many counts. The CDR3: CASSLGPSDSYEQYF. The CDR3 DNA sequence: TGTGCCAGCAGCTTAGGGCCTAGCGACTCCTACGAGCAGTACTTC. This chain links TRBV7-2 with TRBJ2-7; D might be TRBD2 (6 bases). The CDR3 is 15 amino acids. Trimming removed 1 base from V and 0 bases from J, with 10 bases in between. Per the germline V gene, CDR1 is SGHTA and CDR2 is FQGNSA.

The V gene is TRBV20-1, the J gene TRBJ2-2; 14 bases line up with TRBD2. V lost 1 base, J lost 0 bases, and 7 bases stayed unmatched. This CDR3 is 19 amino acids long. CDR1 and CDR2 (germline): DFQATT, SNEGSKA (reference sequence). In nucleotides, the CDR3 is TGCAGTGCTAGAGTCGGACTAGCGGGAGGCGTCTCGAACACCGGGGAGCTGTTTTTT. Amino acids: CSARVGLAGGVSNTGELFF.

The V call is TRBV28, the J call TRBJ2-5; TRBD1 matches 8 bases. The junction had 7 bases not matched to a gene; V was cut back by 5 bases and J by 5 bases. The CDR3 is 14 residues long. Per germline, CDR1 MDHEN and CDR2 SYDVKM. The CDR3 sequence is CASSADREMETQYF. The CDR3 DNA follows: TGTGCCAGCAGTGCGGACAGGGAGATGGAGACCCAGTACTTC.

This chain connects TRBV27 to TRBJ1-2; TRBD1 agrees at 9 bases. In germline, CDR1 is MNHEY, CDR2 SMNVEV (reference sequence). The CDR3 sequence is 16 residues long. Losses at the gene ends were 4 bases for V and 2 bases for J; bases not matched to a gene: 8. DNA of the CDR3: TGTGCCAGCAGTTCCGCTCCCGGACAGGGGAACTATGGCTACACCTTC. This sequence encodes CASSSAPGQGNYGYTF.